These 11 T cell receptor beta chains originate from one sample sequenced in a study of blood T cell repertoires in COVID-19. Some clones are missing from TCRdb's copy, which holds only in-frame ones; the method was immunoSEQ multiplex PCR. The sample holds 250,000 to 300,000 clones, just under 90% seen once. The sequenced sample was peripheral blood. These receptors all come from a woman between 40 and 55 years old with acute or convalescent COVID-19.

V gene TRBV5-1 combines with J gene TRBJ2-3, with TRBD2 identical over 8 bases. Germline CDR1 SGHRS, CDR2 YFSETQ. Trimming took 4 bases from V and 1 from J; bases not matched to a gene: 8. The CDR3 covers 16 residues. Written as DNA, the CDR3 is TGCGCCAGCAGCCCGCGCTCAGCGGGGGGCACAGATACGCAGTATTTT. Protein product: CASSPRSAGGTDTQYF.

The rearrangement joins TRBV2 to TRBJ1-2; D is possibly TRBD1 (5 bases). The CDR3 length is 15 residues. Germline V gene sequence: CDR1 SNHLY, CDR2 FYNNEI. V was clipped by 2 bases and J by 7 bases, with 17 bases between them. The CDR3 DNA follows: TGTGCCAGCAGTGAATTGGGACTGGCCGCCTCTGGCTACACCTTC. Translated, it gives CASSELGLAASGYTF.

V and J are TRBV6-5 and TRBJ1-3; possibly TRBD1 for D (5 bases). The V and J ends lost 0 bases and 0 bases respectively, with 9 bases between them. Germline V gives CDR1 MNHEY, CDR2 SVGAGI. This CDR3 spans 16 amino acids. The CDR3 loop is CASSYSRQFSGNTIYF. The CDR3 bases are TGTGCCAGCAGTTACTCGCGACAGTTCTCTGGAAACACCATATATTTT.

The V and J genes are TRBV21-1 and TRBJ1-4; TRBD1, the table's D call, lacks a check against the DNA. TRBV21-1 is classified as a pseudogene. CDR3 size: 15 residues. CDR3 DNA sequence: TGTGCCAGCAGCAACACAGGGGGGAGGAGGAAAAAACTGTTTTTT. Translating gives CASSNTGGRRKKLFF.

The sample holds many counts of this clone. The V and J genes are TRBV2 and TRBJ1-2; D is perhaps TRBD1 (5 bases). The V end lost 6 bases, the J end lost 0 bases, and 20 bases lay between the germline ends. The CDR3 sequence is 17 residues long. Germline lookup yields CDR1 SNHLY and CDR2 FYNNEI. DNA of the CDR3: TGTGCCAGCAGGGACAAGGTTCCTAGGGGTCCTAACTATGGCTACACCTTC. Translation: CASRDKVPRGPNYGYTF.

This clone was found once. This chain joins TRBV6-2 or TRBV6-3 and TRBJ1-2; D uncertain. With 5 bases removed from V and 4 bases from J, the gap between germline ends came to 20 bases. There are 16 residues in the CDR3. CDR1 and CDR2 (germline): MNHEY, SVGEGT. The CDR3 sequence: CASSKESYAPIYGYTF. CDR3 sequence (DNA): TGTGCCAGCAGTAAAGAGAGTTATGCCCCGATCTATGGCTACACCTTC.

The chain combines TRBV19 with TRBJ2-1; tentatively, D is TRBD1 (5 bases). Germline V CDR1 and CDR2: LNHDA, SQIVND (reference sequence). The V and J ends lost 3 bases and 5 bases respectively, with 11 bases between them. This CDR3 spans 14 amino acids. The CDR3 protein is CASSIWPRDNEQFF. The CDR3 DNA follows: TGTGCCAGTAGTATTTGGCCCAGGGACAATGAGCAGTTCTTC.

V is TRBV7-3 and J is TRBJ2-1; TRBD2 aligns across 10 bases. Germline V gene sequence: CDR1 SGHTA, CDR2 FQGTGA. Germline trimming cut 4 bases from V and 12 bases from J; bases unmatched to any gene: 15. The CDR3 is 16 amino acids. CDR3: CASSSPRKTSGRGQFF. CDR3 in DNA: TGTGCCAGCAGCTCCCCCCGAAAGACTAGCGGGCGGGGGCAGTTCTTC.

The rearrangement uses TRBV2 and TRBJ2-1; 8 bases fit TRBD2. V dropped 4 bases and J dropped 4; count of bases not matched to a gene: 6. Germline V gives CDR1 SNHLY, CDR2 FYNNEI. The CDR3 is 15 residues long. The CDR3 loop is CASSGPAGVYNEQFF. CDR3 nucleotide sequence: TGTGCCAGCAGTGGCCCAGCGGGGGTTTACAATGAGCAGTTCTTC.

The V gene is TRBV11-2, the J gene TRBJ2-5, with D maybe TRBD2 (6 bases). Deletions cut 5 bases from V and 9 bases from J, with 19 bases between. This CDR3 comprises 14 residues. In germline, CDR1 is SGHAT, CDR2 FQNNGV. The CDR3, as DNA: TGTGCCAGCAGCCCGGGGCGGGGCCCCGGCCCCCAGTACTTC. It specifies CASSPGRGPGPQYF.

In its sample, this clone was seen once. J is TRBJ2-1 and V is TRBV2; D might be TRBD2 (7 bases). The CDR3 is made up of 14 amino acids. The germline V and J ends were trimmed by 4 bases and 8 bases, with 15 bases remaining between them. Germline V gives CDR1 SNHLY, CDR2 FYNNEI. The CDR3 loop is CASSAEWGGYEQFF. The CDR3 DNA reads as TGTGCCAGCAGTGCTGAATGGGGGGGCTATGAGCAGTTCTTC. Based on the CDR3 plus reference TRBV2 and TRBJ2-1, the full variable domain is EPEVTQTPSHQVTQMGQEVILRCVPISNHLYFYWYRQILGQKVEFLVSFYNNEISEKSEIFDDQFSVERPDGSNFTLKIRSTKLEDSAMYFCASSAEWGGYEQFFGPGTRLTVL.